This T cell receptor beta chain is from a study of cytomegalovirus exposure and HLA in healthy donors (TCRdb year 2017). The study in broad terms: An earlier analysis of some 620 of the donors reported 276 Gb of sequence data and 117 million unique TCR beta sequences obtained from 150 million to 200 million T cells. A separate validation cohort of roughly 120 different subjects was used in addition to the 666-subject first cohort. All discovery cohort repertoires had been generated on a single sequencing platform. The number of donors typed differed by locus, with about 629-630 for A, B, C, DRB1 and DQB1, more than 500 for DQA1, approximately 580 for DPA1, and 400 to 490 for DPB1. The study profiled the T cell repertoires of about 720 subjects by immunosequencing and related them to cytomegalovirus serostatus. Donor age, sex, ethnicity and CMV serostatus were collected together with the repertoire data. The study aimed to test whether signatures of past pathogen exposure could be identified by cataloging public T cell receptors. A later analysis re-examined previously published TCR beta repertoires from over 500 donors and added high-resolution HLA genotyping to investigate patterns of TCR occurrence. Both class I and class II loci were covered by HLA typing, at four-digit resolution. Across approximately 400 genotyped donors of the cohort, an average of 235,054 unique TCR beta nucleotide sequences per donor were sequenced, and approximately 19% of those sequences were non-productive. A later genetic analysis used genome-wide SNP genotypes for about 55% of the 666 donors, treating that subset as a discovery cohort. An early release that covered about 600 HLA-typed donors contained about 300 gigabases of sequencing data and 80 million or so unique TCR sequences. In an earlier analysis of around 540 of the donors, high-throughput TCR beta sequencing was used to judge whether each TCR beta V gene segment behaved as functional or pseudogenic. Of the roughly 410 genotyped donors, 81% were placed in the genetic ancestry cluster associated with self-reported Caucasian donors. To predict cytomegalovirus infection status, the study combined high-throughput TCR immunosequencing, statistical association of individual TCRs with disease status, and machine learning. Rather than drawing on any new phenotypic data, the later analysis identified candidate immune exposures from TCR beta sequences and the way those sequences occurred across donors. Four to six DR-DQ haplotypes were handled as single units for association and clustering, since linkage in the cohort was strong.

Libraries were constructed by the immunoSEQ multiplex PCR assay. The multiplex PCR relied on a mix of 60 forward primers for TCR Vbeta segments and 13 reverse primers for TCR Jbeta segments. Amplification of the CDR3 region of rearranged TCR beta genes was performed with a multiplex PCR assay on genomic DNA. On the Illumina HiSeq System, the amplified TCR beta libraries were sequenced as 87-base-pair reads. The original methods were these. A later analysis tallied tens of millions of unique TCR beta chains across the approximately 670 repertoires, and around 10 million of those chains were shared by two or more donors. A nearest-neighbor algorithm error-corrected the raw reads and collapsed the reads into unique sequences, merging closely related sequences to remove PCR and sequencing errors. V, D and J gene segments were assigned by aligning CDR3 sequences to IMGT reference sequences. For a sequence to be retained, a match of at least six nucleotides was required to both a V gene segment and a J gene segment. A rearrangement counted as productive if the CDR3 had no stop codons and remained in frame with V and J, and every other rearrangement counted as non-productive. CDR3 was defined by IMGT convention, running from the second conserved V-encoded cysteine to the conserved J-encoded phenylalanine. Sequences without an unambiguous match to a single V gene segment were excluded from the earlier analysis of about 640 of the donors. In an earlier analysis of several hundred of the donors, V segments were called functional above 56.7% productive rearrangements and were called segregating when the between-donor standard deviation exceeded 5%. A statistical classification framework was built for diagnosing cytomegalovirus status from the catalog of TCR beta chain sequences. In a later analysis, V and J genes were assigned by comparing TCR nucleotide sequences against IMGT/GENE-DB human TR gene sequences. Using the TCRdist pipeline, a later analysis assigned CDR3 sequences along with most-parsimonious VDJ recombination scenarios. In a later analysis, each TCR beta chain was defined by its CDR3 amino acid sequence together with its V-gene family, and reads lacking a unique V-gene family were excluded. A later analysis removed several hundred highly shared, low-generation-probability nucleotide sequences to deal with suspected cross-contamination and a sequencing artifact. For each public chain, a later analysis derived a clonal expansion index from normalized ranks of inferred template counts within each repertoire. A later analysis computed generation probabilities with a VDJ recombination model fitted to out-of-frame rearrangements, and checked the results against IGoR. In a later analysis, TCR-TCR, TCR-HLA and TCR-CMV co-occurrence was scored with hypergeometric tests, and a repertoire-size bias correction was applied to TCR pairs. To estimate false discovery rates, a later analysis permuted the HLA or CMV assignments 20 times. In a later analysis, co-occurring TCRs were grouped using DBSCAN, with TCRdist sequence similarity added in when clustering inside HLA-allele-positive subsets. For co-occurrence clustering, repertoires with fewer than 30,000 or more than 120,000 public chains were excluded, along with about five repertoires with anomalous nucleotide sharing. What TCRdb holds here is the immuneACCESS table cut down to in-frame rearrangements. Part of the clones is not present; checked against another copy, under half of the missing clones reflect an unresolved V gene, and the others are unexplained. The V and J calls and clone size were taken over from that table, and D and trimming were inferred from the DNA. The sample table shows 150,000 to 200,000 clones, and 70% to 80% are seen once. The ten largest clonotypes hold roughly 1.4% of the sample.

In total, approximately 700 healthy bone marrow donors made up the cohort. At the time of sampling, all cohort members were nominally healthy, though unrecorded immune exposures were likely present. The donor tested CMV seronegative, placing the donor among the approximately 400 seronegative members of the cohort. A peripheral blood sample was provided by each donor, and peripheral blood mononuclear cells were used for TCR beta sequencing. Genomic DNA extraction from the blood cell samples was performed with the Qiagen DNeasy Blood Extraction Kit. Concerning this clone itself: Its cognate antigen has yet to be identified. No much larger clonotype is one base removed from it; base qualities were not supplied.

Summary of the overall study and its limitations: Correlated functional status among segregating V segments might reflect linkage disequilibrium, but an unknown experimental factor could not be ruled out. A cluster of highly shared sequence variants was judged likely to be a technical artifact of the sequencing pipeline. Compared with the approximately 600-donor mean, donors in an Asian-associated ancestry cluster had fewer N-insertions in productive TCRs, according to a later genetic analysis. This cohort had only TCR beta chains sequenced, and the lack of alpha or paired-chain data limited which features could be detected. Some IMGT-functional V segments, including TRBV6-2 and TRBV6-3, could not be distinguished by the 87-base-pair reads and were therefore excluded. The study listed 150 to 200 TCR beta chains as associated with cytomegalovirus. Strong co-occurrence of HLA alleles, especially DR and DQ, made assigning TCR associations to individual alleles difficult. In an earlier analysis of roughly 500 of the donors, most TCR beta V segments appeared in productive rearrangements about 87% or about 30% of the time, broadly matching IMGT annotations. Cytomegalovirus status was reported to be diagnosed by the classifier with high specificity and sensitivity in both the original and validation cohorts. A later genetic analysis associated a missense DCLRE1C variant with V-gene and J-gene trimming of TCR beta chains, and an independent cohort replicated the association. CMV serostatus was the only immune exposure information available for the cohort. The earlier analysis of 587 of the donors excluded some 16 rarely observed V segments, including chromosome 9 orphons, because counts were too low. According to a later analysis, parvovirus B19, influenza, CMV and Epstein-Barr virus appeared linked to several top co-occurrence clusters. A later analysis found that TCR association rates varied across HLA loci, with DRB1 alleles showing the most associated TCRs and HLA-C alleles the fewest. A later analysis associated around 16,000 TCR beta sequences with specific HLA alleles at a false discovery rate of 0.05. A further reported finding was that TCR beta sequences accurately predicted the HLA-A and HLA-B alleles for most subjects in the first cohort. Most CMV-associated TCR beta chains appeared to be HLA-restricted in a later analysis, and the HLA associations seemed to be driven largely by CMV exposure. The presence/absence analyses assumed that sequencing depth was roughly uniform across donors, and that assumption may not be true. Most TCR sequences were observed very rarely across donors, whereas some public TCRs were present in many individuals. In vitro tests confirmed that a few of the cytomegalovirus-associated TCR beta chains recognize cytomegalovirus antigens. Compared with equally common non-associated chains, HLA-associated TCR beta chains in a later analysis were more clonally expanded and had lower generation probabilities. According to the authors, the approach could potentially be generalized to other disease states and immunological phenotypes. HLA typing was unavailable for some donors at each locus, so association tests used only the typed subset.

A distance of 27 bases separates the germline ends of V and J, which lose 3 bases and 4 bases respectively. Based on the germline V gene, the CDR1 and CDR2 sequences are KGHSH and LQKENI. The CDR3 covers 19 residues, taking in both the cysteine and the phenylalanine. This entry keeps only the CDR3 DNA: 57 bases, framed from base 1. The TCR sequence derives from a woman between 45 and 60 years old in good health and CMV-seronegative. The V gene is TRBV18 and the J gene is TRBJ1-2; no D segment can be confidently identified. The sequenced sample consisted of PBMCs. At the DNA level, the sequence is TGTGCCAGCTCACCGATAAACCCTCCCCCCGAGTTCGGGAGCTATGGCTACACCTTC. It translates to CASSPINPPPEFGSYGYTF.